This T cell receptor (beta chain) is drawn from a study of blood T cell repertoires in COVID-19. This table comes from immunoSEQ multiplex PCR, and its TCRdb copy is limited to in-frame clones, with some not included. The repertoire has roughly 250,000 clones, over 75% of them found once; the top ten carry 2.4%. Between the trimmed V and J ends, which lost 7 bases and 8 bases, there was a span of 20 bases. The CDR3 extends over 13 amino acids. Germline V CDR1 and CDR2: GTSNPN, SVGIG (reference sequence). Sequencing was carried out using PBMCs or T cells enriched from blood (not recorded which). The rearrangement links TRBV30 to TRBJ1-1; perhaps TRBD1 as D (5 bases). The sequence derives from a woman in her late teens or twenties who had recovered from COVID-19. CDR3 nucleotides: TGTGCCTACCAAGGGGCAGCGAGCTTAGAAGCTTTCTTT. Its translation: CAYQGAASLEAFF.